The 25 T cell receptor beta chains in this list originate from one sample, sequenced in a study of CD8 T cells in ankylosing spondylitis. TCRdb re-derived calls from the 5' RACE reads in MiXCR, one entry per CDR3 protein. The sample has about 360,000 distinct CDR3 sequences, 20% to 25% seen once. The specimen sequenced was blood, either unsorted or a sorted T cell fraction (not recorded which). Every receptor here comes from a male donor with ankylosing spondylitis or in good health (not recorded which).

This clonotype appeared many times. The V gene is TRBV9, the J gene TRBJ1-2, with D possibly TRBD1 on 5 matching bases. This CDR3 region has 12 residues. Germline lookup yields CDR1 SGDLS and CDR2 YYNGEE. V was trimmed by 3 bases and J by 4 bases, leaving 7 bases between them. CDR3 sequence (DNA): TGTGCCAGCAGCGGCGACAGCTATGGCTACACCTTC. This sequence encodes CASSGDSYGYTF. Together with reference TRBV9 and TRBJ1-2, the CDR3 gives the full variable domain: DSGVTQTPKHLITATGQRVTLRCSPRSGDLSVYWYQQSLDQGLQFLIQYYNGEERAKGNILERFSAQQFPDLHSELNLSSLELGDSALYFCASSGDSYGYTFGSGTRLTVV.

This clonotype was counted between two and nine times. This sequence joins TRBV6-1 and TRBJ1-2; D remains unclear. CDR1 MNHNS and CDR2 SASEGT come from the germline V gene. The CDR3 spans 17 residues. V lost 6 bases and J lost 6, with 26 bases in between. The CDR3 sequence is CASSPHSPTFFVDGYTF. CDR3 in DNA: TGTGCCAGCAGCCCCCACAGCCCAACCTTTTTTGTGGATGGCTACACCTTC.

The chain joins TRBV7-4 to TRBJ2-6; possible D gene TRBD1, 6 bases. The CDR3 extends over 18 amino acids. The germline V gene has CDR1 SGHVT and CDR2 SQSDAQ. CDR3 sequence reads: CTFRRIGGQSSGANVLTF. The CDR3 region has the DNA TGTACCTTCAGGAGAATTGGGGGACAAAGCTCTGGGGCCAACGTCCTGACTTTC.

This clonotype is a singleton in its sample. The rearrangement joins TRBV4-1 to TRBJ2-2; D may be TRBD2 (6 bases). Germline V gene lookup returns CDR1 MGHRA and CDR2 YSYEKL. V dropped 4 bases and J dropped 6 bases, with 18 bases sitting between them. This CDR3 is built from 16 residues. The chain's CDR3 is CASSPPGGKVAGELFF. The CDR3 DNA reads TGCGCCAGCAGCCCCCCCGGAGGGAAAGTCGCCGGGGAGCTGTTTTTT.

By share of the sample, this clonotype is medium-sized. The gene calls are TRBV11-2 and TRBJ1-6; D perhaps matches TRBD1 (5 bases). Germline V CDR1 and CDR2: SGHAT, FQNNGV. Trimming took off 5 bases at V and 9 bases at J, with 14 bases between the two ends. The CDR3 is 14 amino acids. The chain's CDR3 is CASSPTGAASPLHF. The CDR3 DNA sequence: TGTGCCAGCAGCCCTACCGGGGCGGCTTCACCCCTCCACTTT. Combining the CDR3 with reference TRBV11-2 and TRBJ1-6 gives the whole variable domain EAGVAQSPRYKIIEKRQSVAFWCNPISGHATLYWYQQILGQGPKLLIQFQNNGVVDDSQLPKDRFSAERLKGVDSTLKIQPAKLEDSAVYLCASSPTGAASPLHFGNGTRLTVT.

This clonotype was seen a handful of times. The CDR3, as DNA: TGTGCCAGCAGTGCCGGACTAGCCCAAAATGAGCAGTTCTTC. It encodes CASSAGLAQNEQFF. This chain uses TRBV12-3 or TRBV12-4 with TRBJ2-1; 8 nucleotides match TRBD2. J was trimmed by 7 bases and V by 5 bases; bases with no gene match: 7. The CDR3 has 14 residues.

This clonotype was seen a few times. The chain recombines TRBV9 with TRBJ2-1, with D perhaps TRBD2 (7 bases). This CDR3 region has 14 residues. Germline V lookup: CDR1 SGDLS, CDR2 YYNGEE. Deletions cut 0 bases from V and 7 bases from J, with 11 bases between. The CDR3 DNA follows: TGTGCCAGCAGCGTAGGGGAGGGGGGTAATGAGCAGTTCTTC. This translates into CASSVGEGGNEQFF.

This clonotype showed up just a few times. The rearrangement links TRBV29-1 to TRBJ1-2, with 8 bases aligning to TRBD1. Trimming removed 1 base from V and 0 bases from J; junction bases left unmatched: 1. The V gene's germline CDR1 is SQVTM and CDR2 ANQGSEA. The CDR3 is 14 residues long. In nucleotides, the CDR3 is TGCAGCGTTGAAGGGACAGGGTCTAACTATGGCTACACCTTC. Encoded protein: CSVEGTGSNYGYTF. Variable domain in full (rest from reference TRBV29-1 and TRBJ1-2): SAVISQKPSRDICQRGTSLTIQCQVDSQVTMMFWYRQQPGQSLTLIATANQGSEATYESGFVIDKFPISRPNLTFSTLTVSNMSPEDSSIYLCSVEGTGSNYGYTFGSGTRLTVV.

The V call is TRBV4-2, the J call TRBJ2-5; no clear D. Per the germline V gene, CDR1 is LGHNA and CDR2 is YNFKEQ. Between the trimmed V and J ends, which lost 1 base and 0 bases, there was a span of 6 bases. The CDR3 is 14 amino acids. The DNA for the CDR3 is TGTGCCAGCAGCCAAGGAACGGACCAAGAGACCCAGTACTTC. Translating gives CASSQGTDQETQYF.

This clonotype showed up just a few times. J is TRBJ2-3 and V is TRBV29-1, with 9 bases that match TRBD2. Germline CDR1 and CDR2: SQVTM and ANQGSEA. J was trimmed by 0 bases and V by 5 bases; bases with no gene match: 6. CDR3 length equals 15 residues. The CDR3 loop reads CSVSGGSTSTDTQYF. As DNA, the CDR3 is TGCAGCGTTAGCGGGGGGTCGACTAGCACAGATACGCAGTATTTT.

The chain recombines TRBV9 with TRBJ1-1; possible D gene TRBD1, 6 bases. V dropped 0 bases and J dropped 5 bases, with 11 bases sitting between them. CDR1 is SGDLS, CDR2 YYNGEE, per germline. The CDR3 extends over 14 amino acids. CDR3 sequence (DNA): TGTGCCAGCAGCGTAGTAGGGGGGGGGACTGAAGCTTTCTTT. Amino acids: CASSVVGGGTEAFF. Full variable domain (remainder filled in from reference TRBV9 and TRBJ1-1): DSGVTQTPKHLITATGQRVTLRCSPRSGDLSVYWYQQSLDQGLQFLIQYYNGEERAKGNILERFSAQQFPDLHSELNLSSLELGDSALYFCASSVVGGGTEAFFGQGTRLTVV.

This rearrangement joins TRBV30 to TRBJ2-2; TRBD2 might be the D (6 bases). CDR1 is GTSNPN and CDR2 is SVGIG in the germline V gene (reference sequence). This CDR3 is 11 amino acids long. V dropped 3 bases and J dropped 10 bases, with 9 bases sitting between them. CDR3 region: CAWREGKELFF. The CDR3, as DNA: TGTGCCTGGAGGGAGGGCAAGGAGCTGTTTTTT.

The CDR3 DNA is TGCGCCAGCAGCCCCGCGGAGGGGGGACCCTACGAGCAGTACTTC. Amino acid sequence: CASSPAEGGPYEQYF. The chain is built from TRBV5-1 and TRBJ2-7; D assignment may be TRBD1 or TRBD2 (6 bases each). Trimming removed 4 bases from V and 2 bases from J, with 16 bases in between. CDR1 is SGHRS and CDR2 is YFSETQ in the germline V gene. This CDR3 spans 15 amino acids.

This clonotype was seen more than once but under ten times. The rearrangement links TRBV4-1 to TRBJ2-5; D remains unclear. This CDR3 comprises 15 residues. V lost 0 bases and J 2 bases, leaving 10 bases between the germline ends. CDR1 is MGHRA and CDR2 is YSYEKL in the germline V gene. CDR3 DNA sequence: TGCGCCAGCAGCCAAGATACCGGGTGGCAAGAGACCCAGTACTTC. It codes for CASSQDTGWQETQYF.

The rearrangement joins TRBV5-1 to TRBJ1-2; no definite D call. The V gene lost 2 bases and the J gene lost 3 bases, with 11 bases spanning the gap. CDR3 length: 14 residues. Per germline, CDR1 SGHRS and CDR2 YFSETQ. This CDR3 is CASSLEGIDYGYTF. DNA of the CDR3: TGCGCCAGCAGCTTAGAGGGCATCGACTATGGCTACACCTTC.

There are a few counts of this clonotype. V is TRBV5-4 and J is TRBJ2-3; D gene ambiguous. The germline V gene encodes CDR1 SGHNT and CDR2 YYREEE (reference sequence). The CDR3 sequence is 12 residues long. Trimming removed 0 bases from V and 4 bases from J, with 3 bases in between. The CDR3 loop is CASSLVPDTQYF. DNA for the CDR3: TGTGCCAGCAGCTTGGTCCCAGATACGCAGTATTTT.

DNA for the CDR3: TGTGCCAGCAGCTCGGACAGGGGAGGAGAGACCCAGTACTTC. This codes for CASSSDRGGETQYF. The chain has TRBV12-3 or TRBV12-4 and TRBJ2-5; 9 positions agree with TRBD1. This CDR3 region has 14 residues. Trimming cost V 6 bases and J 4 bases; bases outside gene matches: 6.

The V gene is TRBV7-9, the J gene TRBJ2-5, with 12 bases matching TRBD2. The CDR3 length is 16 residues. After removal of 2 bases from V and 2 bases from J, the junction contained 3 bases not matched to a gene. Per germline, CDR1 SEHNR and CDR2 FQNEAQ (reference sequence). DNA of the CDR3: TGTGCCAGCAGCTTAATCCTAGCGGGGGGGCAAGAGACCCAGTACTTC. Its translation is CASSLILAGGQETQYF.

This sequence joins TRBV29-1 and TRBJ2-7; D gene uncertain. Germline assignment: CDR1 SQVTM and CDR2 ANQGSEA. The CDR3 length is 13 residues. V shed 3 bases and J shed 2 bases, with 11 bases lying between them. In DNA, the CDR3 is TGCAGCGTTGAGGCTGGCAAAGCCTACGAGCAGTACTTC. Translating it yields CSVEAGKAYEQYF.

This clonotype was picked up a small number of times. The gene calls are TRBV9 and TRBJ2-3; 11 nucleotides line up with TRBD2. The J segment lost 5 bases and the V segment lost 4 bases, leaving 12 bases of the junction unmatched. This CDR3 is 17 amino acids long. Germline V gene sequence: CDR1 SGDLS, CDR2 YYNGEE. The DNA of the CDR3 is TGTGCCAGCAGCATCACTAGCGGGGGCTCCCTTGGAGATACGCAGTATTTT. It is translated as CASSITSGGSLGDTQYF.

This clonotype was seen repeatedly, ten times or more. This chain uses TRBV12-3 or TRBV12-4 with TRBJ1-5, with 9 nucleotides matching TRBD1. V lost 4 bases, J lost 4 bases, and 8 bases stayed unmatched. CDR3 length: 16 amino acids. The CDR3 bases are TGTGCCAGCAGTTCATCTGGGACAGGGCTTAATCAGCCCCAGCATTTT. Protein sequence: CASSSSGTGLNQPQHF.

The rearrangement links TRBV18 to TRBJ2-7; D possibly uses TRBD1 or TRBD2 (5 bases each). CDR1 and CDR2 (germline): KGHSH, LQKENI. CDR3 size: 16 residues. Trimming left V 3 bases short and J 2 bases short, with 17 bases between. CDR3 nucleotide sequence: TGTGCCAGCTCACCGTCTCAATTGGGGGTGCCCTACGAGCAGTACTTC. Encoded protein: CASSPSQLGVPYEQYF.

V is TRBV7-6 and J is TRBJ2-3; D is possibly TRBD2 (7 bases). Germline V lookup: CDR1 SGHVS, CDR2 FNYEAQ. This CDR3 region has 15 residues. The V end was cut by 5 bases, the J end by 0 bases, with 12 bases between. This CDR3 reads CASSPRGASTDTQYF. CDR3 in DNA: TGTGCCAGCAGCCCACGGGGGGCCAGCACAGATACGCAGTATTTT.

The genes are TRBV28 and TRBJ2-7; tentative D call: TRBD1 (6 bases). Germline assignment: CDR1 MDHEN and CDR2 SYDVKM. V was trimmed by 10 bases and J by 5 bases, leaving 21 bases between them. The CDR3 runs to 14 residues. The CDR3 loop is CATHHREMRHEQYF. In DNA, the CDR3 is TGTGCCACCCACCACAGGGAGATGAGGCACGAGCAGTACTTC.

The rearrangement links TRBV4-1 to TRBJ2-1, with D maybe TRBD2 (7 bases). CDR3 length: 16 residues. Between the trimmed V and J ends, which lost 2 bases and 2 bases, there was a span of 13 bases. Germline values: CDR1 MGHRA, CDR2 YSYEKL. As DNA, the CDR3 is TGCGCCAGCAGCCAATCGCGGGGGCCCCCCTACAATGAGCAGTTCTTC. Encoded protein: CASSQSRGPPYNEQFF.